The rows below give T cell receptor beta chains drawn from one sample of a study of patients and donors after allogeneic stem cell transplantation. TCRdb re-analysed the RT-PCR reads in MiXCR, keeping a single row per CDR3 protein. This sample has some 960,000 distinct CDR3 sequences, with over 15% found just once. Material: blood, either unsorted or a sorted T cell fraction (not recorded which). These receptors were obtained from a human donor who was either an allogeneic HSCT recipient or a stem cell or donor lymphocyte infusion donor (not recorded which). It is not recorded whose cells these are; they may come from a transplant donor. CDR3s include the opening cysteine and the closing phenylalanine or tryptophan. Fields, in order: CDR3 DNA, CDR3 protein, V gene, J gene, clone size, CDR3 length, D gene. A D gene is named only where the DNA matches it firmly. Only some rows state a clone size, as once, few, many or a class for expanded clones.

CDR3nt: TGTGCCAGCTCGGACCGCTCCAAAACGCAGTATTTT
CDR3aa: CASSDRSKTQYF
v_gene: TRBV6-4
j_gene: TRBJ2-3
abundance: few
len: 12
d_gene: -

CDR3nt: TGCGCCAGCAGCCAAGCTAGCGGGGGGGCGGGAGAGACCCAGTACTTC
CDR3aa: CASSQASGGAGETQYF
v_gene: TRBV4-3
j_gene: TRBJ2-5
abundance: few
len: 16
d_gene: TRBD2

CDR3nt: TGTGCCAGCAGCCTTGGACAGCTATACAATGAGCAGTTCTTC
CDR3aa: CASSLGQLYNEQFF
v_gene: TRBV12-3/TRBV12-4
j_gene: TRBJ2-1
abundance: many
len: 14
d_gene: -

CDR3nt: TGTGCCAGCAGCGTAGAAGGCGGGAGGAGGGAGACCCAGTACTTC
CDR3aa: CASSVEGGRRETQYF
v_gene: TRBV9
j_gene: TRBJ2-5
abundance: -
len: 15
d_gene: TRBD2

CDR3nt: TGCGCCAGCAGCTTGGGGTCGGACAAGAACACTGAAGCTTTCTTT
CDR3aa: CASSLGSDKNTEAFF
v_gene: TRBV5-1
j_gene: TRBJ1-1
abundance: few
len: 15
d_gene: -

CDR3nt: TGTGCCAGCAGTGAGGTCTGGGAGGAGACCCAGTACTTC
CDR3aa: CASSEVWEETQYF
v_gene: TRBV2
j_gene: TRBJ2-5
abundance: few
len: 13
d_gene: -

CDR3nt: TGCAGCGTAGAGGCACAGAGCTCCTACGAGCAGTACTTC
CDR3aa: CSVEAQSSYEQYF
v_gene: TRBV29-1
j_gene: TRBJ2-7
abundance: -
len: 13
d_gene: -

CDR3nt: TGCGCCACCGGCTGGACGACTTCCACCGGGGAGCTGTTTTTT
CDR3aa: CATGWTTSTGELFF
v_gene: TRBV5-1
j_gene: TRBJ2-2
abundance: few
len: 14
d_gene: -

CDR3nt: TGCGCCAGCAGCTCCTGGACTAGCGGGGACAGCACAGATACGCAGTATTTT
CDR3aa: CASSSWTSGDSTDTQYF
v_gene: TRBV5-1
j_gene: TRBJ2-3
abundance: -
len: 17
d_gene: TRBD2

CDR3nt: TGCGCCAGCGGAGAGGGTGACTCCTATAATTCACCCCTCCACTTT
CDR3aa: CASGEGDSYNSPLHF
v_gene: TRBV5-1
j_gene: TRBJ1-6
abundance: few
len: 15
d_gene: -

CDR3nt: TGTGCCAGCAGCCGGGGGGTAGAAGATTCACCCCTCCACTTT
CDR3aa: CASSRGVEDSPLHF
v_gene: TRBV7-3
j_gene: TRBJ1-6
abundance: -
len: 14
d_gene: -

CDR3nt: TGTGCCAGCAATCCGGGGGGGGGAGATACGCAGTATTTT
CDR3aa: CASNPGGGDTQYF
v_gene: TRBV2
j_gene: TRBJ2-3
abundance: -
len: 13
d_gene: TRBD2

CDR3nt: TGTGCCAGTAGTCCACAGGGTTCGATCCTCCACTTT
CDR3aa: CASSPQGSILHF
v_gene: TRBV19
j_gene: TRBJ1-6
abundance: few
len: 12
d_gene: -

CDR3nt: TGTGCCAGCAGCTTTGGGACTACTAGCACAGATACGCAGTATTTT
CDR3aa: CASSFGTTSTDTQYF
v_gene: TRBV7-8
j_gene: TRBJ2-3
abundance: many
len: 15
d_gene: TRBD2

CDR3nt: TGTGCCAGCAGCCCACCCGGGAAATCCTACGAGCAGTACTTC
CDR3aa: CASSPPGKSYEQYF
v_gene: TRBV9
j_gene: TRBJ2-7
abundance: -
len: 14
d_gene: -

CDR3nt: TGTGCCAGCAGCCAAACGGGGGATTACGGGGAGCTGTTTTTT
CDR3aa: CASSQTGDYGELFF
v_gene: TRBV5-5
j_gene: TRBJ2-2
abundance: -
len: 14
d_gene: -

CDR3nt: TGCAGTGCTAGAGGACGTCCCAATTCACCCCTCCACTTT
CDR3aa: CSARGRPNSPLHF
v_gene: TRBV20-1
j_gene: TRBJ1-6
abundance: -
len: 13
d_gene: -

CDR3nt: TGTGCCAGCAGTTTTGGCCCGAGCTCTGGAAACACCATATATTTT
CDR3aa: CASSFGPSSGNTIYF
v_gene: TRBV12-3/TRBV12-4
j_gene: TRBJ1-3
abundance: -
len: 15
d_gene: -

CDR3nt: TGCAGTGCTAGAGCGGCGTCAGGTCCCATGAACACTGAAGCTTTCTTT
CDR3aa: CSARAASGPMNTEAFF
v_gene: TRBV20-1
j_gene: TRBJ1-1
abundance: -
len: 16
d_gene: -

CDR3nt: TGTGCCAGCAGCGTGTGGGGGGCCGAGGTCGGGGAGCTGTTTTTT
CDR3aa: CASSVWGAEVGELFF
v_gene: TRBV9
j_gene: TRBJ2-2
abundance: -
len: 15
d_gene: -

CDR3nt: TGCAGTGCTAGGAAGGGGGACTATGGCTACACCTTC
CDR3aa: CSARKGDYGYTF
v_gene: TRBV20-1
j_gene: TRBJ1-2
abundance: -
len: 12
d_gene: -

CDR3nt: TGTGCCAGCAGCTTAGGAGCTCCCTGGAGGGGAGAGACCCAGTACTTC
CDR3aa: CASSLGAPWRGETQYF
v_gene: TRBV13
j_gene: TRBJ2-5
abundance: -
len: 16
d_gene: -

CDR3nt: TGTGCCAGCAGCCCCGGGGACAGGGGTAGGGAGACCCAGTACTTC
CDR3aa: CASSPGDRGRETQYF
v_gene: TRBV9
j_gene: TRBJ2-5
abundance: -
len: 15
d_gene: TRBD1

CDR3nt: TGCAGTGCCTCCATCGGGGGAGGCTACACCTTC
CDR3aa: CSASIGGGYTF
v_gene: TRBV20-1
j_gene: TRBJ1-2
abundance: few
len: 11
d_gene: -

CDR3nt: TGTGCCAGCGGCCGGGCGGGGAGCTCTGGAAACACCATATATTTT
CDR3aa: CASGRAGSSGNTIYF
v_gene: TRBV6-1
j_gene: TRBJ1-3
abundance: -
len: 15
d_gene: -

CDR3nt: TGTGCCAGCAAATCGGCAGGGGCTTCAAGCACTGAAGCTTTCTTT
CDR3aa: CASKSAGASSTEAFF
v_gene: TRBV6-1
j_gene: TRBJ1-1
abundance: -
len: 15
d_gene: -

CDR3nt: TGTGCCACCAGTGTTATACAGAGCTCCTATAATTCACCCCTCCACTTT
CDR3aa: CATSVIQSSYNSPLHF
v_gene: TRBV24-1
j_gene: TRBJ1-6
abundance: -
len: 16
d_gene: -

CDR3nt: TGTGCCAGCAGCCAAGATCGCCATGCCGAGACCCAGTACTTC
CDR3aa: CASSQDRHAETQYF
v_gene: TRBV3-1
j_gene: TRBJ2-5
abundance: few
len: 14
d_gene: -

CDR3nt: TGTGCCAGCACCCCCGAGGGGAAAAAAGAAAAACTGTTTTTT
CDR3aa: CASTPEGKKEKLFF
v_gene: TRBV12-3/TRBV12-4
j_gene: TRBJ1-4
abundance: -
len: 14
d_gene: -

CDR3nt: TGCGCCAGCAGCGCTCAACGGGCCGACACCGGGGAGCTGTTTTTT
CDR3aa: CASSAQRADTGELFF
v_gene: TRBV5-1
j_gene: TRBJ2-2
abundance: -
len: 15
d_gene: -

CDR3nt: TGTGCCAGCCAGACTAGCGGGGGAGAGACCCAGTACTTC
CDR3aa: CASQTSGGETQYF
v_gene: TRBV13
j_gene: TRBJ2-5
abundance: -
len: 13
d_gene: TRBD2

CDR3nt: TGTGCCAGCAGCGTGAACCAGGGTTGGGGCACTGAAGCTTTCTTT
CDR3aa: CASSVNQGWGTEAFF
v_gene: TRBV6-1
j_gene: TRBJ1-1
abundance: -
len: 15
d_gene: -

CDR3nt: TGCAGTGTCCCAGCGGGAAGCTCCTACAATGAGCAGTTCTTC
CDR3aa: CSVPAGSSYNEQFF
v_gene: TRBV20-1
j_gene: TRBJ2-1
abundance: few
len: 14
d_gene: TRBD2

CDR3nt: TGTGCCAGCAGCTTAGGACTCCCTGCCACTGAAGCTTTCTTT
CDR3aa: CASSLGLPATEAFF
v_gene: TRBV7-8
j_gene: TRBJ1-1
abundance: -
len: 14
d_gene: -

CDR3nt: TGCGCCAGCAGCTTGTTTATTAGCGGGGGCGACGAGCAGTACTTC
CDR3aa: CASSLFISGGDEQYF
v_gene: TRBV5-1
j_gene: TRBJ2-7
abundance: -
len: 15
d_gene: TRBD2

CDR3nt: TGTGCCAGCAGCCCGTCGGGACTAGCGGGCTTAGATACGCAGTATTTT
CDR3aa: CASSPSGLAGLDTQYF
v_gene: TRBV14
j_gene: TRBJ2-3
abundance: -
len: 16
d_gene: TRBD2

CDR3nt: TGTGCCAGCAGCTTGAGTCCCAGGGAGGGATACGAGCAGTACTTC
CDR3aa: CASSLSPREGYEQYF
v_gene: TRBV5-6
j_gene: TRBJ2-7
abundance: -
len: 15
d_gene: TRBD2

CDR3nt: TGTGCCTGGAGGACACAGGGGTTTAAGCTGTTTTTT
CDR3aa: CAWRTQGFKLFF
v_gene: TRBV30
j_gene: TRBJ2-2
abundance: few
len: 12
d_gene: TRBD1

CDR3nt: TGTGCCAGCTCACCACCGACCCGGGGGGCACATTCACCCCTCCACTTT
CDR3aa: CASSPPTRGAHSPLHF
v_gene: TRBV18
j_gene: TRBJ1-6
abundance: -
len: 16
d_gene: -

CDR3nt: TGTGCCAGCAGTGCGCGGGGGCCATCTTCTTACGAGCAGTACTTC
CDR3aa: CASSARGPSSYEQYF
v_gene: TRBV28
j_gene: TRBJ2-7
abundance: -
len: 15
d_gene: -

CDR3nt: TGTGCCAGCAGGATCCCGCTGGGACGGCCGAACACTGAAGCTTTCTTT
CDR3aa: CASRIPLGRPNTEAFF
v_gene: TRBV28
j_gene: TRBJ1-1
abundance: -
len: 16
d_gene: -

CDR3nt: TGTGCCAGCAGCTCCCACTTGAGGACCCCCTACGAGCAGTACTTC
CDR3aa: CASSSHLRTPYEQYF
v_gene: TRBV7-9
j_gene: TRBJ2-7
abundance: -
len: 15
d_gene: -

CDR3nt: TGTGCCAGCAGCTCTAGACAGGCAGGCGATGAGCAGTTCTTC
CDR3aa: CASSSRQAGDEQFF
v_gene: TRBV7-8
j_gene: TRBJ2-1
abundance: few
len: 14
d_gene: -

CDR3nt: TGCAGTGCTAGAGATCTGACGGGGGAAGCCTACAATGAGCAGTTCTTC
CDR3aa: CSARDLTGEAYNEQFF
v_gene: TRBV20-1
j_gene: TRBJ2-1
abundance: -
len: 16
d_gene: -